Listed here is a single T cell receptor beta chain. This table comes from immunoSEQ multiplex PCR, and its TCRdb copy is limited to in-frame clones, with some not included. The table includes around 200,000 clones, around 83% detected once. Germline CDR1 is LGHDT and CDR2 is YNNKEL (reference sequence). The CDR3 consists of 14 residues. V was trimmed by 0 bases and J by 4 bases, leaving 9 bases between them. The data stem from a study of blood T cell repertoires in COVID-19. Study details: The samples span acute and convalescent COVID-19 from the United States, Italy and Spain. T cells, B-cell-depleted T cells, or PBMCs supplied cDNA or gDNA.

The receptor's source is a middle-aged woman with acute or convalescent COVID-19. The chain joins TRBV3-1 (or the pseudogene TRBV3-2) to TRBJ1-2, with D tentatively TRBD1 (6 bases). The source material was peripheral blood. In DNA form, the CDR3 reads TGTGCCAGCAGCCAAGATCTAGGGGGCTATGGCTACACCTTC. Translating it yields CASSQDLGGYGYTF.